Listed below are T cell receptor beta chains from one sample, sequenced in a study of patients and donors after allogeneic stem cell transplantation. TCRdb used MiXCR to reprocess the RT-PCR reads, holding one entry per CDR3 protein. Among about a million distinct CDR3 sequences listed, 18% were seen once. Material: blood, either unsorted or a sorted T cell fraction (not recorded which). The receptor source for this set is a human donor who was either an allogeneic HSCT recipient or a stem cell or donor lymphocyte infusion donor (not recorded which). It is not recorded whose cells these are; they may come from a transplant donor. Each CDR3 is given with its conserved first and last residue. Each record gives: V gene, clone size, J gene, D gene, CDR3 protein, CDR3 DNA. D genes are given only for firm matches. Clone size is stated in some rows and not others, as once, few, many or a class when expanded.

TRBV29-1	few	TRBJ2-2	TRBD2	CSVGWLAGNGELFF	TGCAGCGTTGGATGGCTAGCGGGCAACGGGGAGCTGTTTTTT
TRBV6-4	few	TRBJ2-5	NA	CASSDRLARQETQYF	TGTGCCAGCAGTGATCGGCTAGCTCGACAAGAGACCCAGTACTTC
TRBV4-3	few	TRBJ1-1	NA	CASSRFRTGTSGGNTEAFF	TGCGCCAGCAGCCGATTCAGAACCGGGACCTCTGGGGGGAACACTGAAGCTTTCTTT
TRBV5-6	NA	TRBJ2-5	NA	CASSLTGKTQETQYF	TGTGCCAGCAGCTTGACAGGGAAGACCCAAGAGACCCAGTACTTC
TRBV24-1	few	TRBJ2-7	TRBD1	CATSDFNRGNYEQYF	TGTGCCACCAGTGATTTCAACAGGGGGAACTACGAGCAGTACTTC
TRBV6-1	NA	TRBJ2-3	NA	CASLPGQTSTDTQYF	TGTGCCAGCCTCCCCGGACAGACTAGCACAGATACGCAGTATTTT
TRBV12-3/TRBV12-4	NA	TRBJ2-7	NA	CASRPPLSYEQYF	TGTGCCAGCAGGCCACCACTCTCCTACGAGCAGTACTTC
TRBV4-1	NA	TRBJ1-1	NA	CASSKQGLGDTEAFF	TGCGCCAGCAGCAAGCAGGGTTTGGGGGACACTGAAGCTTTCTTT
TRBV11-1	once	TRBJ2-2	TRBD1	CASSLRRGTGGNTGELFF	TGTGCCAGCAGCTTACGGCGGGGGACAGGGGGGAACACCGGGGAGCTGTTTTTT
TRBV20-1	few	TRBJ1-1	TRBD1	CSACLQGAMNTEAFF	TGCAGTGCCTGCCTACAGGGGGCCATGAACACTGAAGCTTTCTTT
TRBV12-3/TRBV12-4	many	TRBJ2-7	NA	CASRPDMVEGYEQYF	TGTGCCAGCAGACCCGATATGGTGGAGGGATACGAGCAGTACTTC
TRBV7-9	NA	TRBJ1-6	NA	CASSWETGFYNSPLHF	TGTGCCAGCAGCTGGGAGACAGGTTTCTATAATTCACCCCTCCACTTT
TRBV19	NA	TRBJ1-5	NA	CASSIRRPNQPQHF	TGTGCCAGTAGTATAAGGAGGCCCAATCAGCCCCAGCATTTT
TRBV6-1	NA	TRBJ2-7	NA	CASSETIGSHEQYF	TGTGCCAGCAGTGAAACTATAGGGTCCCACGAGCAGTACTTC
TRBV6-2/TRBV6-3	NA	TRBJ2-1	TRBD2	CASTGAGEREQFF	TGTGCCAGCACCGGCGCGGGGGAGCGAGAGCAGTTCTTC
TRBV19	NA	TRBJ1-1	TRBD1	CASSRGGTGRNTEAFF	TGTGCCAGTAGCCGCGGTGGGACAGGGAGGAACACTGAAGCTTTCTTT
TRBV20-1	few	TRBJ2-5	NA	CSAVQETQYF	TGCAGTGCAGTACAAGAGACCCAGTACTTC
TRBV10-3	NA	TRBJ2-1	NA	CAISEGRNDEQFF	TGTGCCATCAGTGAGGGCAGGAATGATGAGCAGTTCTTC
TRBV29-1	few	TRBJ1-1	TRBD1	CSVANRGNTEAFF	TGCAGCGTAGCTAACAGGGGGAACACTGAAGCTTTCTTT
TRBV6-5	NA	TRBJ1-1	NA	CASSYSAMNTEAFF	TGTGCCAGCAGTTACTCCGCGATGAACACTGAAGCTTTCTTT
TRBV4-1	few	TRBJ2-1	TRBD2	CASSQVERGEQFF	TGCGCCAGCAGCCAAGTCGAGCGGGGTGAGCAGTTCTTC
TRBV24-1	NA	TRBJ2-3	TRBD2	CATSALGGEDTQYF	TGTGCCACCAGCGCACTGGGGGGGGAAGATACGCAGTATTTT
TRBV4-3	NA	TRBJ1-4	TRBD1	CASSQRGTGGEKLFF	TGCGCCAGCAGCCAAAGGGGGACAGGGGGAGAAAAACTGTTTTTT
TRBV6-1	few	TRBJ2-3	TRBD1	CASSEGQGIADTQYF	TGTGCCAGCAGTGAGGGACAGGGAATAGCAGATACGCAGTATTTT
TRBV20-1	NA	TRBJ1-6	NA	CSAIDPWGSPLHF	TGCAGTGCTATAGACCCCTGGGGTTCACCCCTCCACTTT
TRBV2	once	TRBJ1-2	TRBD1	CASSEGRQGGGYTF	TGTGCCAGCAGTGAGGGGAGACAGGGTGGTGGCTACACCTTC
TRBV5-1	few	TRBJ2-2	NA	CASSDYPNTGELFF	TGCGCCAGCAGCGACTATCCGAACACCGGGGAGCTGTTTTTT
TRBV7-9	few	TRBJ1-5	NA	CASSLAQGVNQPQHF	TGTGCCAGCAGCTTAGCGCAGGGCGTTAATCAGCCCCAGCATTTT
TRBV5-5	few	TRBJ2-3	NA	CASSLHRAYTDTQYF	TGTGCCAGCAGCTTGCACCGGGCTTACACAGATACGCAGTATTTT
TRBV20-1	few	TRBJ2-3	NA	CSARDSGGSTSTDTQYF	TGCAGTGCTAGAGATTCTGGGGGGAGTACTAGCACAGATACGCAGTATTTT
TRBV15	NA	TRBJ1-1	NA	CATSREPQGRNTEAFF	TGTGCCACCAGCAGAGAACCACAGGGCCGTAACACTGAAGCTTTCTTT
TRBV14	NA	TRBJ2-7	TRBD1	CASSHPGTGPYEQYF	TGTGCCAGCAGCCATCCCGGGACAGGGCCCTACGAGCAGTACTTC
TRBV6-1	few	TRBJ2-1	TRBD2	CASSRSGTSGYNEQFF	TGTGCCAGCAGTAGATCCGGGACTAGCGGTTACAATGAGCAGTTCTTC
TRBV12-3/TRBV12-4	NA	TRBJ2-1	NA	CASTLNGGPYNEQFF	TGTGCCAGCACCCTTAACGGGGGACCTTACAATGAGCAGTTCTTC
TRBV28	many	TRBJ2-3	NA	CASSSPFPRIKIPTDTQYF	TGTGCCAGCAGTTCCCCGTTCCCCCGAATAAAGATACCCACAGATACGCAGTATTTT
TRBV7-9	NA	TRBJ2-7	TRBD1	CASSWWARTGGYEQYF	TGTGCCAGCAGCTGGTGGGCTCGGACAGGGGGCTACGAGCAGTACTTC
TRBV12-3/TRBV12-4	NA	TRBJ1-3	NA	CASSWGQGERATIYF	TGTGCCAGCAGTTGGGGTCAAGGGGAACGGGCCACCATATATTTT
TRBV20-1	few	TRBJ2-3	TRBD2	CSAMGLADTDTQYF	TGCAGTGCAATGGGACTAGCGGACACAGATACGCAGTATTTT
TRBV20-1	few	TRBJ2-3	NA	CSARDPTGPLSTDTQYF	TGCAGTGCTAGAGATCCAACGGGACCGTTGAGCACAGATACGCAGTATTTT
TRBV12-3/TRBV12-4	many	TRBJ1-2	NA	CASSPISGQGYGYTF	TGTGCCAGCAGCCCGATTTCGGGTCAGGGCTATGGCTACACCTTC
TRBV12-3/TRBV12-4	many	TRBJ2-2	NA	CASSRMYPGRTLNTGELFF	TGTGCCAGCAGCCGGATGTACCCGGGACGTACCTTGAACACCGGGGAGCTGTTTTTT
TRBV29-1	few	TRBJ2-5	TRBD2	CSVGPLAGDRETQYF	TGCAGCGTTGGACCTCTAGCGGGGGACAGAGAGACCCAGTACTTC
TRBV24-1	few	TRBJ2-2	NA	CATSDLQQLGSNTGELFF	TGTGCCACCAGTGATTTGCAACAGCTGGGGTCGAACACCGGGGAGCTGTTTTTT
TRBV7-2	few	TRBJ2-3	NA	CASSPRDWVTDTQYF	TGTGCCAGCAGCCCCCGGGACTGGGTCACAGATACGCAGTATTTT
TRBV4-3	many	TRBJ2-2	NA	CASSQDSYTGELFF	TGCGCCAGCAGCCAAGACTCCTACACCGGGGAGCTGTTTTTT
TRBV12-3/TRBV12-4	few	TRBJ2-7	NA	CASRGGWYEQYF	TGTGCCAGCAGGGGGGGTTGGTACGAGCAGTACTTC
TRBV20-1	few	TRBJ2-1	NA	CSASFFQGDNEQFF	TGCAGTGCTAGTTTCTTCCAAGGCGACAATGAGCAGTTCTTC
TRBV5-1	few	TRBJ2-7	TRBD2	CASSFLVSGSYEQYF	TGCGCCAGCAGCTTTTTGGTTAGCGGGAGCTACGAGCAGTACTTC
TRBV19	NA	TRBJ2-7	NA	CASKRSFAGSYEQYF	TGTGCCAGTAAACGTTCATTTGCGGGTTCCTACGAGCAGTACTTC
TRBV29-1	NA	TRBJ1-4	NA	CSVEGYGGGEKLFF	TGCAGCGTTGAAGGTTATGGGGGCGGTGAAAAACTGTTTTTT
TRBV7-2	NA	TRBJ2-7	TRBD1	CASSLSRDRGFYEQYF	TGTGCCAGCAGCCTGAGCCGGGACAGGGGGTTCTACGAGCAGTACTTC
TRBV4-3	NA	TRBJ2-3	NA	CASSQDGGRLLNTQYF	TGCGCCAGCAGCCAAGACGGGGGGCGCCTTTTGAATACGCAGTATTTT
TRBV10-3	many	TRBJ2-7	TRBD2	CTIRAGNEQYF	TGTACCATTAGAGCGGGAAACGAGCAGTACTTC
TRBV7-8	once	TRBJ1-2	NA	CASSLRLVAAASYGYTF	TGTGCCAGCAGCTTAAGATTGGTGGCAGCCGCCTCCTATGGCTACACCTTC
TRBV5-1	NA	TRBJ2-2	TRBD1	CASSSRQGPFTGELFF	TGCGCCAGCAGCTCCCGACAGGGGCCCTTCACCGGGGAGCTGTTTTTT
TRBV12-3/TRBV12-4	NA	TRBJ1-2	NA	CASSLPSRHGYTF	TGTGCCAGCAGTCTGCCCTCGAGGCATGGCTACACCTTC
TRBV4-3	few	TRBJ1-1	NA	CASSPRGDLNTEAFF	TGCGCCAGCAGCCCGAGGGGGGATTTGAACACTGAAGCTTTCTTT
TRBV28	NA	TRBJ2-5	NA	CASSWGGPLGKTQYF	TGTGCCAGCAGTTGGGGAGGTCCGCTTGGGAAGACCCAGTACTTC
TRBV9	NA	TRBJ2-1	NA	CASSVAWREDHEQFF	TGTGCCAGCAGCGTAGCTTGGCGAGAAGACCATGAGCAGTTCTTC